The 21 T cell receptor beta chains listed next were all sequenced from one sample in a study of cytomegalovirus exposure and HLA in healthy donors. Amplification used 60 Vbeta primers and 13 Jbeta primers. The method was immunoSEQ multiplex PCR; TCRdb's version includes in-frame clones alone and lacks a portion of them. The sample contains some 150,000 clones, 75% to 80% of which appear only once. The sequencing input was PBMCs. The receptors originated from a male donor in good health and CMV-seronegative.

This chain links TRBV11-2 with TRBJ2-7; TRBD2 is a possible D gene (5 bases). V was pared by 5 bases and J by 4 bases, with 15 bases between. CDR3 length: 14 residues. Per the germline V gene, CDR1 is SGHAT and CDR2 is FQNNGV. This CDR3 reads CASSPRGRVYEQYF. CDR3 DNA: TGTGCCAGCAGCCCCCGAGGGCGGGTTTACGAGCAGTACTTC.

The rearrangement uses TRBV2 and TRBJ2-7; TRBD2 matches 9 bases. Germline loops: CDR1 SNHLY, CDR2 FYNNEI. The V segment lost 6 bases and the J segment 6 bases; nucleotides outside the gene matches: 6. The CDR3 runs 13 residues. The CDR3 reads CASRREGPFEQYF. The CDR3 coding sequence is TGTGCCAGCAGGCGGGAGGGCCCCTTCGAGCAGTACTTC.

This clone has only one observation. V and J are TRBV27 and TRBJ1-1; perhaps TRBD1 as D (6 bases). The CDR3 has 15 amino acids. The germline V gene has CDR1 MNHEY and CDR2 SMNVEV (reference sequence). V dropped 4 bases and J dropped 1 base, with 13 bases sitting between them. The CDR3 region is CASSSAGAENTEAFF. CDR3 bases: TGTGCCAGCAGTTCCGCAGGGGCCGAGAACACTGAAGCTTTCTTT.

The chain combines TRBV10-3 with TRBJ1-6, with D unclear. The CDR3 has 16 residues. The V gene's germline CDR1 is ENHRY and CDR2 SYGVKD. The ends were cut back, 0 bases at V and 5 bases at J, with 11 bases in the middle. CDR3 protein: CAISESQDSNNSPLHF. In DNA, the CDR3 is TGTGCCATCAGTGAGTCCCAGGATTCAAATAATTCACCCCTCCACTTT.

This chain uses TRBV7-9 with TRBJ1-1, with TRBD1 matching over 8 bases. This CDR3 is 15 amino acids long. Per germline, CDR1 SEHNR and CDR2 FQNEAQ (reference sequence). With 6 bases clipped from V and 5 bases from J, the junction kept 11 bases outside the gene matches. This CDR3 is CASSTSGRGRTEAFF. The CDR3 nucleotides are TGTGCCAGCAGTACCTCGGGCAGGGGGCGAACTGAAGCTTTCTTT.

The chain uses TRBV4-1 and TRBJ2-3; a possible D gene is TRBD2 (6 bases). CDR1 and CDR2 from the germline V gene are MGHRA and YSYEKL. CDR3 size: 16 residues. V was cut by 5 bases and J by 4 bases, with 19 bases left in between. The CDR3 reads CASSNLGQGGSDTQYF. In DNA form, the CDR3 reads TGCGCCAGCAGCAATTTAGGGCAGGGAGGATCAGATACGCAGTATTTT.

The V call is TRBV4-1, the J call TRBJ2-7; 7 bases map to TRBD1. J was trimmed by 2 bases and V by 4 bases; bases with no gene match: 11. Germline V gives CDR1 MGHRA, CDR2 YSYEKL. The CDR3 extends over 16 amino acids. The chain's CDR3 is CASSPQDRPGPYEQYF. CDR3 DNA sequence: TGCGCCAGCAGCCCTCAGGACAGGCCAGGCCCCTACGAGCAGTACTTC.

This chain joins TRBV4-1 and TRBJ2-1, with TRBD2 matching 9 bases. V gave up 5 bases and J gave up 3 bases; unmatched junction bases: 17. The CDR3 sequence is 19 residues long. Germline lookup yields CDR1 MGHRA and CDR2 YSYEKL. The CDR3 reads CASSSPGLALGADYNEQFF. In DNA, the CDR3 is TGCGCCAGCAGCTCACCGGGACTAGCCCTCGGCGCAGACTACAATGAGCAGTTCTTC.

The V gene is TRBV7-3, the J gene TRBJ2-1; weak D call: TRBD2 (6 bases). Looked up from germline, CDR1 is SGHTA and CDR2 is FQGTGA. The CDR3 is 16 residues long. Between the trimmed V and J ends, which lost 1 base and 7 bases, there was a span of 17 bases. The CDR3 sequence: CASSLNPSESNNEQFF. Here the CDR3 DNA reads TGTGCCAGCAGCTTAAATCCTAGCGAGAGTAATAATGAGCAGTTCTTC.

In its sample, this clone was seen a few times. The CDR3 here is CASSLAASGPEQYF. The DNA for the CDR3 is TGTGCCAGCAGCTTAGCGGCTAGCGGCCCCGAGCAGTACTTC. This sequence joins TRBV7-6 and TRBJ2-7; 7 positions match TRBD2. Trimming cost V 0 bases and J 6 bases; bases outside gene matches: 5. This CDR3 comprises 14 residues. Germline CDR1 SGHVS, CDR2 FNYEAQ.

V and J are TRBV15 and TRBJ1-2; TRBD1 aligns across 8 bases. Germline V CDR1 and CDR2: LNHNV, YYDKDF (reference sequence). Trimming cost V 6 bases and J 7 bases; bases outside gene matches: 7. This CDR3 is built from 13 residues. The CDR3 is CATSRDRIRGYTF. The DNA of the CDR3 is TGTGCCACCAGTAGGGACAGGATTCGTGGCTACACCTTC. The variable domain in full, completed from reference TRBV15 and TRBJ1-2, reads DAMVIQNPRYQVTQFGKPVTLSCSQTLNHNVMYWYQQKSSQAPKLLFHYYDKDFNNEADTPDNFQSRRPNTSFCFLDIRSPGLGDTAMYLCATSRDRIRGYTFGSGTRLTVV.

The chain joins TRBV4-3 to TRBJ1-6; D is ambiguous. V dropped 4 bases and J dropped 0 bases, with 7 bases sitting between them. Germline V gene sequence: CDR1 LGHNA, CDR2 YSLEER. The CDR3 totals 15 residues. The CDR3 DNA sequence: TGCGCCAGCAGCCCGATGAGCTCCTATAATTCACCCCTCCACTTT. It translates to CASSPMSSYNSPLHF.

The chain links TRBV15 to TRBJ2-7; 7 nucleotides agree with TRBD1. The CDR3 covers 12 residues. The germline V gene has CDR1 LNHNV and CDR2 YYDKDF (reference sequence). With 8 bases clipped from V and 7 bases from J, the junction kept 8 bases outside the gene matches. The CDR3 reads CATGTAGGEQYF. The CDR3 DNA reads TGTGCCACCGGGACAGCTGGGGGAGAGCAGTACTTC.

This clone was counted between two and nine times. The chain has TRBV5-1 and TRBJ1-1; a possible D gene is TRBD1 (5 bases). CDR1 is SGHRS, CDR2 YFSETQ, per germline. This CDR3 contains 14 residues. V was cut by 3 bases and J by 3 bases, with 12 bases left in between. For the CDR3, the DNA is TGCGCCAGCAGCTCGGGACTTTCGGACACTGAAGCTTTCTTT. Translating gives CASSSGLSDTEAFF.

Points on this clone: A much larger clone is a single base away; this may be a read error. Other nucleotide sequences from this sample produce the same CDR3. The gene calls are TRBV6-5 and TRBJ1-2, with 7 positions matching TRBD1. The CDR3 spans 13 residues. Germline loops: CDR1 MNHEY, CDR2 SVGAGI. The CDR3 reads CASSRGTGVGYTF. The DNA of the CDR3 is TGCGCCAGCAGTAGGGGAACAGGGGTAGGCTACACCTTC.

The chain employs TRBV7-2 and TRBJ2-5; the D gene is possibly TRBD2 (6 bases). Trimming shortened V by 2 bases and J by 5 bases, and 15 bases separated the two germline ends. This CDR3 has 15 residues. Per germline, CDR1 SGHTA and CDR2 FQGNSA. The CDR3 DNA follows: TGTGCCAGCAGCTTAAATCGAGGGGCGGGGGAGACCCAGTACTTC. It encodes CASSLNRGAGETQYF.

J is TRBJ2-3 and V is TRBV4-3, with 12 bases aligning to TRBD2. The germline CDR1 and CDR2 sequences are LGHNA and YSLEER. The J segment lost 6 bases and the V segment lost 0 bases, leaving 7 bases of the junction unmatched. The CDR3 extends over 17 amino acids. Written as DNA, the CDR3 is TGCGCCAGCAGCCAAGATCCACTAGCGGGGGGCTCGGATACGCAGTATTTT. Encoded protein: CASSQDPLAGGSDTQYF.

The genes are TRBV5-1 and TRBJ2-7, with D hard to call. The CDR3 runs to 12 residues. Germline values: CDR1 SGHRS, CDR2 YFSETQ. The V gene lost 0 bases and the J gene lost 6 bases, with 7 bases spanning the gap. DNA of the CDR3: TGCGCCAGCAGCTTGGGACAAGGCGAGCAGTACTTC. Its protein is CASSLGQGEQYF.

This chain uses TRBV18 with TRBJ2-1; TRBD1 aligns across 7 bases. CDR1 KGHSH and CDR2 LQKENI come from the germline V gene. The V segment lost 0 bases and the J segment 5 bases; nucleotides outside the gene matches: 7. The CDR3 is 16 residues long. The CDR3 reads CASSPPTGLVHNEQFF. CDR3 coding DNA: TGTGCCAGCTCACCACCGACAGGGTTGGTCCACAATGAGCAGTTCTTC.

V usage is TRBV7-8 and J usage is TRBJ2-3, with TRBD2 matching 11 bases. Per the germline V gene, CDR1 is SGHVS and CDR2 is FQNEAQ. V trimming: 6 bases; J trimming: 4 bases; junction bases outside the gene matches: 9. CDR3 size: 16 residues. CDR3 residues: CASRATTSGIADTQYF. The CDR3 DNA reads TGTGCCAGCAGAGCAACGACTAGCGGGATTGCAGATACGCAGTATTTT.

The CDR3 sequence is CASSSGLAGGLAKNIQYF. CDR3 nucleotide sequence: TGCGCCAGCAGCTCCGGACTAGCGGGAGGGCTGGCCAAAAACATTCAGTACTTC. The chain is built from TRBV5-1 and TRBJ2-4; 15 bases align to TRBD2. CDR1 is SGHRS, CDR2 YFSETQ, per germline. The CDR3 runs to 18 residues. The V and J ends lost 3 bases and 1 base, in that order; junction bases with no gene match: 5.